This TCR beta chain was sequenced in a study of shared clonotypes between healthy human individuals. Whole-study results and caveats: Roughly 5% of naive CD4 clonotypes were common to a few donors. Few donors limited the genetic and exposure-history diversity represented.

This clone appeared once. The antigen remains undetermined. Naive CD8 cells, CD45RO-negative and positively selected for CCR7, excluded terminally differentiated effector memory CD45RA+ cells. Replicate PCRs run on sorted subsets employed 200 to 250 ng DNA, approximately 30,000 T cell genomes. Original handling: For the immunoSEQ data, sequences were junction-only without quality scores, so filtering differed. The data were produced by immunoSEQ multiplex PCR, yet TCRdb's version contains in-frame clones alone and is incomplete. V and J calls plus clone size are reproduced from that table; the DNA served to infer D and trimming. The top ten hold about 0.21% of the sample, which has roughly 850,000 clones, just over 95% seen once. The CDR3 is made up of 12 amino acids. Looked up from germline, CDR1 is MRHNA and CDR2 is SNTAGT. Deletions cut 6 bases from V and 8 bases from J, with 11 bases between.

Sequenced: naive CD8+ T cells sorted from blood. The chain couples TRBV6-4 to TRBJ2-1, with D maybe TRBD1 (5 bases). This TCR derives from a man aged 25-45 years in good health. The CDR3 here is CASSQGGHEQFF. The CDR3 nucleotides read TGTGCCAGCAGCCAGGGTGGCCATGAGCAGTTCTTC.